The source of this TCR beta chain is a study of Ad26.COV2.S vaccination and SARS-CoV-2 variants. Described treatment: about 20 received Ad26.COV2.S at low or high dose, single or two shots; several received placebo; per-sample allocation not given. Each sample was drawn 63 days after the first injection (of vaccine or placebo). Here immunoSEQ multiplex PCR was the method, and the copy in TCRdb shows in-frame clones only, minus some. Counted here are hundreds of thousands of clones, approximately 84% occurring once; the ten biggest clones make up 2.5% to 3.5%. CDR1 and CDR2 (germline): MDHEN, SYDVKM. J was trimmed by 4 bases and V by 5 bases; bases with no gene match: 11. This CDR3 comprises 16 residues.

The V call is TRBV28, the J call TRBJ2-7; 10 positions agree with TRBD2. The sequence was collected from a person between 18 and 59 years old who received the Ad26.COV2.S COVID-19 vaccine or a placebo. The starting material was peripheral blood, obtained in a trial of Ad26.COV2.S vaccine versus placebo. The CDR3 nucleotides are TGTGCCAGCAGTCTACGCGAACTAGCGGGAACATACGAGCAGTACTTC. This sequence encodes CASSLRELAGTYEQYF.